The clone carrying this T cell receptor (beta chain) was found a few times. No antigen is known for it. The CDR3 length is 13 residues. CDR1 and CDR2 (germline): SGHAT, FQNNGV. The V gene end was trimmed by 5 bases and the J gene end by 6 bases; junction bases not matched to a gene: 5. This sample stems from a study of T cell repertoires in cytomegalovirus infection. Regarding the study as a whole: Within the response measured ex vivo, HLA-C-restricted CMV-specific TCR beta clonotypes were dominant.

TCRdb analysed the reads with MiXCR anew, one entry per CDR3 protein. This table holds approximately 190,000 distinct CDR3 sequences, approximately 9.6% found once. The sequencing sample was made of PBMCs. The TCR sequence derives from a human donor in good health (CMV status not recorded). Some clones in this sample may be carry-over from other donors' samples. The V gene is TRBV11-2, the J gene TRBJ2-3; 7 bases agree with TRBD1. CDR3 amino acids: CASSGQAGDTQYF. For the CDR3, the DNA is TGTGCCAGCAGCGGACAGGCCGGCGATACGCAGTATTTT.